The T cell receptor (beta chain) under discussion was sequenced for a study of blood T cell repertoires in COVID-19. Study overall: Italy, Spain and the United States were the sources of the convalescent and acute COVID-19 samples.

The CDR3 is 12 amino acids. The germline CDR1 and CDR2 sequences are MDHEN and SYDVKM. V dropped 3 bases and J dropped 12; count of bases not matched to a gene: 6. In the original processing: It was from reference gene primer amplification that nucleated cell counts were estimated. Sequencing used immunoSEQ multiplex PCR; TCRdb keeps in-frame clones, though not all of them. The V and J calls and clone size were taken over from that table, and D and trimming were inferred from the DNA. The data hold about 53,000 clones, with roughly 80% observed a single time. The gene calls are TRBV28 and TRBJ2-7, with 9 bases lining up with TRBD1. The sample consisted of peripheral blood. The receptor comes from a woman in her sixties with acute or convalescent COVID-19. The CDR3 region is CASSLGQGGRYF. The DNA of the CDR3 is TGTGCCAGCAGTTTGGGACAGGGCGGGCGGTACTTC.